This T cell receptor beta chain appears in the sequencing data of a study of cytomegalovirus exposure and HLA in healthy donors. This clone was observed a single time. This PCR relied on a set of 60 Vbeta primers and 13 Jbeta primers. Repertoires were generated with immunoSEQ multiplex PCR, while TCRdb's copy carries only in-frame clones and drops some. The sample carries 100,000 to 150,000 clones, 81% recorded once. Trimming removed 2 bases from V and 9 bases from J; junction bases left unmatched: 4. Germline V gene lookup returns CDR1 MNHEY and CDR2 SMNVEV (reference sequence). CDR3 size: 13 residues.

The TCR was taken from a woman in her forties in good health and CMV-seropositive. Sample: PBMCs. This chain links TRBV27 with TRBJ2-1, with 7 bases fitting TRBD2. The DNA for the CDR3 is TGTGCCAGCAGTTTAGGGAGGGTGATTGAGCAGTTCTTC. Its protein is CASSLGRVIEQFF.